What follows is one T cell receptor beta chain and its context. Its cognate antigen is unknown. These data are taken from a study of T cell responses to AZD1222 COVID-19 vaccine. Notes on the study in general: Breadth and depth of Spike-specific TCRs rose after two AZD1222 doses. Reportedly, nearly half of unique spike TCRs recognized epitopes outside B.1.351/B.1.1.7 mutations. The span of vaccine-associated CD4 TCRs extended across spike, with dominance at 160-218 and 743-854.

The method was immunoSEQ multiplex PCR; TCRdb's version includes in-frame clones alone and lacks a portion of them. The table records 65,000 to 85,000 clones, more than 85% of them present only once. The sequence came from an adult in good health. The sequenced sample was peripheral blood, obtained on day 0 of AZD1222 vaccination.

The CDR3 protein is CASSPPGLAGKETQYF. In nucleotides, the CDR3 is TGTGCCAGCAGCCCCCCGGGACTAGCGGGGAAGGAGACCCAGTACTTC. The chain couples TRBV7-8 to TRBJ2-5, with TRBD2 identical over 13 bases. Trimming at V came to 5 bases and at J to 5 bases, leaving 8 bases not matched to a gene. CDR3 length equals 16 residues. Per the germline V gene, CDR1 is SGHVS and CDR2 is FQNEAQ.